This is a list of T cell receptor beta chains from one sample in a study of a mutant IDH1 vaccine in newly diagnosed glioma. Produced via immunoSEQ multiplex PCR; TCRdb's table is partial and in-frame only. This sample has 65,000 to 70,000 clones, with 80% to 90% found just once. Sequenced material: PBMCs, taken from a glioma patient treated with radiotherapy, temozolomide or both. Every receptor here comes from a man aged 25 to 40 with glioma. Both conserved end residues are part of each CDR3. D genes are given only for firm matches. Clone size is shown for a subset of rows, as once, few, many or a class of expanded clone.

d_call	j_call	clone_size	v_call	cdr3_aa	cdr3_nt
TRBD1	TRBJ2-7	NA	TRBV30	CAWSRQGYEQYF	TGTGCCTGGAGCCGACAGGGGTACGAGCAGTACTTC
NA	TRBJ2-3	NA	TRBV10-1	CASSEAGTDTQYF	TGCGCCAGCAGTGAAGCAGGCACAGATACGCAGTATTTT
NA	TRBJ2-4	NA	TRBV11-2	CASSDEEAGEDIQYF	TGTGCCAGCAGCGATGAAGAGGCCGGCGAGGACATTCAGTACTTC
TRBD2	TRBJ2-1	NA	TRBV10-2	CASSDSSGDSYNEQFF	TGCGCCAGCAGTGATTCTAGCGGGGATTCCTACAATGAGCAGTTCTTC
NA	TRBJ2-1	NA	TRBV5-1	CASSNYPYNEQFF	TGCGCCAGCAGTAACTACCCATACAATGAGCAGTTCTTC
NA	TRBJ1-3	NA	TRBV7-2	CASSSLELGGNTIYF	TGTGCCAGCAGCTCCCTAGAGCTAGGTGGAAACACCATATATTTT
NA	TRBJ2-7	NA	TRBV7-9	CASSLKYYEQYF	TGTGCCAGCAGCTTAAAGTACTACGAGCAGTACTTC
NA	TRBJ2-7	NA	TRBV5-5	CASSLFVSSGAYEQYF	TGTGCCAGCAGCTTGTTCGTGAGTAGCGGCGCTTACGAGCAGTACTTC
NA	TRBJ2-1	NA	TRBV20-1	CSAPTYGEQFF	TGCAGTGCTCCTACCTATGGGGAGCAGTTCTTC
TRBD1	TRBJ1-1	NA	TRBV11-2	CASSRRGTANTEAFF	TGTGCCAGCAGCCGCCGGGGGACAGCGAACACTGAAGCTTTCTTT
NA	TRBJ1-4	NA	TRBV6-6	CASSRYGGSDEKLFF	TGTGCCAGCAGTCGCTACGGGGGGTCGGATGAAAAACTGTTTTTT
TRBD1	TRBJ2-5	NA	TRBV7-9	CASSPGQGFQETQYF	TGTGCCAGCAGCCCGGGACAGGGGTTCCAAGAGACCCAGTACTTC
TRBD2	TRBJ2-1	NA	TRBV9	CASSPLAGGYNEQFF	TGTGCCAGCAGCCCCCTAGCGGGGGGTTACAATGAGCAGTTCTTC
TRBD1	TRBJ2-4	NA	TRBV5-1	CASSLGGGVLKNIQYF	TGCGCCAGCAGCTTGGGAGGGGGCGTACTCAAAAACATTCAGTACTTC
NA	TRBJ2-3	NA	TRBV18	CASSPPSPRTDTQYF	TGTGCCAGCTCACCACCGTCTCCTCGCACAGATACGCAGTATTTT
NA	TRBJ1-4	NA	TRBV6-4	CASILPETQGRKLFF	TGTGCCAGCATTCTACCGGAGACCCAAGGGCGAAAACTGTTTTTT
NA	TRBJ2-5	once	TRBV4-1	CASSQVVGRRQETQYF	TGCGCCAGCAGCCAAGTTGTCGGACGGCGACAAGAGACCCAGTACTTC
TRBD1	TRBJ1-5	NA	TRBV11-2	CASSPGTGIGPQHF	TGTGCCAGCAGCCCCGGGACAGGGATCGGCCCCCAGCATTTT
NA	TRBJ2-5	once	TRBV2	CASSADTAKQETQYF	TGTGCCAGCAGTGCAGACACTGCGAAACAAGAGACCCAGTACTTC
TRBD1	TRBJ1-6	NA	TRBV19	CASSPGQGKTSPLHF	TGTGCCAGTAGTCCGGGACAGGGCAAAACTTCACCCCTCCACTTT
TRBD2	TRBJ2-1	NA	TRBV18	CASSPGTSGGTYNEQFF	TGTGCCAGCTCACCGGGGACTAGCGGGGGGACTTACAATGAGCAGTTCTTC
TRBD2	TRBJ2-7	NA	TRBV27	CASSETSGGYEQYF	TGTGCCAGCAGCGAAACTAGCGGGGGCTACGAGCAGTACTTC
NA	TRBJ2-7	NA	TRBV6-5	CASSFRDTGYEQYF	TGTGCCAGCAGTTTCCGGGACACCGGCTACGAGCAGTACTTC
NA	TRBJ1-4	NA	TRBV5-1	CASSESRRLNEKLFF	TGCGCCAGCAGCGAATCACGTCGACTTAATGAAAAACTGTTTTTT
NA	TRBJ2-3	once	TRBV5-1	CASSLGRGPTDTQYF	TGCGCCAGCAGCTTGGGACGGGGGCCCACAGATACGCAGTATTTT
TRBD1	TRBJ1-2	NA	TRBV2	CASSEFALGQVFGYTF	TGTGCCAGCAGTGAATTTGCCCTCGGACAGGTTTTTGGCTACACCTTC
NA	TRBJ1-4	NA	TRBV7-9	CASSYNEKLFF	TGTGCCAGCAGCTATAATGAAAAACTGTTTTTT
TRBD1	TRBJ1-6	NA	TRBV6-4	CASSEDRDNSPLHF	TGTGCCAGCAGTGAGGACAGGGATAATTCACCCCTCCACTTT
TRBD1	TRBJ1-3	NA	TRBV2	CASISGQGSGNTIYF	TGTGCCAGCATTTCGGGACAGGGCTCTGGAAACACCATATATTTT
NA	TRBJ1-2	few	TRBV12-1	CASSFHQGAYGYTF	TGTGCCAGCAGCTTTCATCAGGGGGCCTATGGCTACACCTTC
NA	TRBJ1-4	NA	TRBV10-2	CASSLSGTNEKLFF	TGCGCCAGCAGTCTATCTGGAACTAATGAAAAACTGTTTTTT
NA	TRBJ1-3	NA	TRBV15	CATSREISRGLNSGNTIYF	TGTGCCACCAGCAGAGAGATCAGCAGGGGACTTAACTCTGGAAACACCATATATTTT
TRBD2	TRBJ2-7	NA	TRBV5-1	CASSAGASGTRSSYEQYF	TGCGCCAGCAGTGCTGGGGCTAGCGGGACCCGGAGCTCCTACGAGCAGTACTTC
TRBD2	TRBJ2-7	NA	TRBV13	CASSLGLAGGYEQYF	TGTGCCAGCAGCTTAGGACTAGCGGGGGGCTACGAGCAGTACTTC
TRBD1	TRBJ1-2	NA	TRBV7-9	CASTLADRAYGYTF	TGTGCCAGCACCCTGGCGGACAGGGCATATGGCTACACCTTC
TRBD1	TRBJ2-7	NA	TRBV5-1	CASSWGTGGHEQYF	TGCGCCAGCAGCTGGGGGACAGGGGGTCACGAGCAGTACTTC
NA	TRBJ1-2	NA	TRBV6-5	CASRHDSTAYGYTF	TGTGCCAGCAGACACGATAGTACCGCCTATGGCTACACCTTC
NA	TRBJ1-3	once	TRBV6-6	CASRDKGVSGNTIYF	TGTGCCAGCAGGGATAAGGGGGTATCAGGAAACACCATATATTTT
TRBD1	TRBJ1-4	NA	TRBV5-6	CASSRRTGRHEKLFF	TGTGCCAGCAGCCGCCGGACAGGGCGGCACGAAAAACTGTTTTTT
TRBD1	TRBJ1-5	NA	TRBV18	CASSPGQGIQPQHF	TGTGCCAGCTCTCCGGGACAGGGGATTCAGCCCCAGCATTTT
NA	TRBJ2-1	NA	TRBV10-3	CAISSPERQPEQFF	TGTGCCATCAGTAGCCCGGAGAGACAGCCAGAGCAGTTCTTC
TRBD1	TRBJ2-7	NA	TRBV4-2	CASSQDFGQGTYEQYF	TGTGCCAGCAGCCAAGATTTCGGACAGGGGACCTACGAGCAGTACTTC
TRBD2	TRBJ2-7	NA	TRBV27	CASFTYSGGPYEQYF	TGTGCCAGCTTTACTTATAGCGGGGGGCCCTACGAGCAGTACTTC
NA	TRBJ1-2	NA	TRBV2	CASSPVQPSLYGYTF	TGTGCCAGCAGCCCAGTCCAACCGTCTCTCTATGGCTACACCTTC
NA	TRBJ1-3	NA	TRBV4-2	CASSPPPGNTIYF	TGTGCCAGCAGCCCCCCCCCTGGAAACACCATATATTTT
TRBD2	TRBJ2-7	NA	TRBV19	CASSIVRLAGGKQYF	TGTGCCAGTAGTATCGTTAGACTAGCGGGGGGGAAGCAGTACTTC
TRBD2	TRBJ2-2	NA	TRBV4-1	CASSQEGLAGGPRELFF	TGCGCCAGCAGCCAAGAGGGGCTGGCGGGGGGACCAAGGGAGCTGTTTTTT
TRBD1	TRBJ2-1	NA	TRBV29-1	CSAVGVWDRGPNEQFF	TGCAGCGCCGTGGGGGTGTGGGACAGGGGGCCCAATGAGCAGTTCTTC
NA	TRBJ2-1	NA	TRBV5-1	CASTFRTGTFGGNEQFF	TGCGCCAGCACCTTTCGAACAGGGACCTTTGGGGGGAATGAGCAGTTCTTC